The 4 T cell receptor beta chains given below trace back to one sample, sequenced in a study of control samples from healthy donors and cancer patients. TCRdb's table, derived via immunoSEQ multiplex PCR, lists solely in-frame clones and lacks some. The sample lists about 150,000 clones, roughly 90% occurring once. Input material: blood. These receptors came from a woman in her thirties in good health.

The chain carries TRBV5-1 and TRBJ2-7, with TRBD2 matching over 8 bases. CDR3 length: 13 amino acids. Per the germline V gene, CDR1 is SGHRS and CDR2 is YFSETQ. With V trimmed by 0 bases and J by 6 bases, 2 bases remained unmatched. The CDR3 here is CASSLVAGSEQYF. DNA for the CDR3: TGCGCCAGCAGCTTGGTAGCGGGATCCGAGCAGTACTTC.

The rearrangement uses TRBV14 and TRBJ1-1; tentatively, D is TRBD1 (5 bases). Germline-derived CDR1 and CDR2 are SGHDN and FVKESK. This CDR3 spans 13 amino acids. Deletions cut 4 bases from V and 4 bases from J, with 10 bases between. The CDR3 sequence: CASSPDSSTEAFF. The CDR3 nucleotides read TGTGCCAGCAGCCCCGACAGCTCCACTGAAGCTTTCTTT. Drawing the rest from reference TRBV14 and TRBJ1-1, the complete variable domain is EAGVTQFPSHSVIEKGQTVTLRCDPISGHDNLYWYRRVMGKEIKFLLHFVKESKQDESGMPNNRFLAERTGGTYSTLKVQPAELEDSGVYFCASSPDSSTEAFFGQGTRLTVV.

The genes are TRBV7-9 and TRBJ2-1, with TRBD2 as a possible D gene (5 bases). Trimming cost V 5 bases and J 7 bases, with 18 bases left between them. Germline V gene sequence: CDR1 SEHNR, CDR2 FQNEAQ (reference sequence). The CDR3 covers 15 residues. CDR3 DNA sequence: TGTGCCAGCAGCCCACCGTGGAGGTTCGGGAATGAGCAGTTCTTC. It is translated as CASSPPWRFGNEQFF.

The chain couples TRBV5-1 to TRBJ2-7; 8 bases are shared with TRBD2. The CDR3 runs to 15 residues. The ends lost 0 bases at V and 6 bases at J; junction bases unmatched: 8. Germline CDR1 and CDR2: SGHRS and YFSETQ. This CDR3 is CASSLESGSPAEQYF. In nucleotides, the CDR3 is TGCGCCAGCAGCTTGGAAAGCGGGAGCCCCGCCGAGCAGTACTTC.